This TCR beta chain was profiled in a study of blood T cells in healthy people across ages. To note about this clonotype: At one end the junction does not follow the germline gene, possibly because of a read error.

Alongside a J-beta primer mix, a sample-barcoded 5' primer served in a second PCR lasting about 6 to 12 cycles. Via MiXCR, TCRdb re-called the 5' RACE reads, giving one row per CDR3 protein. The top ten clones hold approximately 19% of a sample with approximately 1,100,000 distinct CDR3 sequences, less than 50% of them seen once. The material sequenced was blood. The receptor was isolated from a woman in her sixties or seventies in good health.

Written as DNA, the CDR3 is TGTGCCGGCAGTTCAATACTGGGGTCCCTCGAGCAGTTCTTC. This codes for CAGSSILGSLEQFF. This chain uses TRBV3-1 with TRBJ2-1; D not resolved. This CDR3 comprises 14 residues. The germline V gene encodes CDR1 LGHDT and CDR2 YNNKEL (reference sequence).